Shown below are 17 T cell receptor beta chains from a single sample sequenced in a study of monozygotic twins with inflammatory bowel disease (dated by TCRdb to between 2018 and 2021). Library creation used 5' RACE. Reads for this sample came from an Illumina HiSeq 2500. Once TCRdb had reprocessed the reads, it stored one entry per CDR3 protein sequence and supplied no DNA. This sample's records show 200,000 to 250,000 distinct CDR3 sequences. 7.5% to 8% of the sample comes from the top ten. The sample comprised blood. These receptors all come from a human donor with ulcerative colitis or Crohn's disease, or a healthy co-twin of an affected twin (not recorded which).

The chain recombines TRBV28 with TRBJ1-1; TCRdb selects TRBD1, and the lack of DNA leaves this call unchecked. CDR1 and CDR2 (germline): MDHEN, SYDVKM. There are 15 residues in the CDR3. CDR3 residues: CASSLGTASFVSAFF. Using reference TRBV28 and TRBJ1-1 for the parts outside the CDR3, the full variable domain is DVKVTQSSRYLVKRTGEKVFLECVQDMDHENMFWYRQDPGLGLRLIYFSYDVKMKEKGDIPEGYSVSREKKERFSLILESASTNQTSMYLCASSLGTASFVSAFFGQGTRLTVV.

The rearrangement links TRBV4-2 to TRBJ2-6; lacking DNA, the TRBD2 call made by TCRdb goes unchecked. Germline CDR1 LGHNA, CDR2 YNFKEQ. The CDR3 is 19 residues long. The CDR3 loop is CASSPPKALGLSGANVLTF.

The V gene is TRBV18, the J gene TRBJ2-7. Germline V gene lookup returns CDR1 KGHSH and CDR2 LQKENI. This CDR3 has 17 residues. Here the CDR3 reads CASSPPDAQTYSYEQFF.

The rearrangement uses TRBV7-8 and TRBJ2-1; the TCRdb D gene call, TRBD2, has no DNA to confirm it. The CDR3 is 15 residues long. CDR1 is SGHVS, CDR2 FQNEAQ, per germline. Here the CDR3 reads CASSLSSGGTNEQFF.

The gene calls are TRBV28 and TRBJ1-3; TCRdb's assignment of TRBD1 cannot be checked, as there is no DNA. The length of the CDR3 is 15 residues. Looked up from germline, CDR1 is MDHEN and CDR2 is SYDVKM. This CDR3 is CASSSVGTTGNTIYF.

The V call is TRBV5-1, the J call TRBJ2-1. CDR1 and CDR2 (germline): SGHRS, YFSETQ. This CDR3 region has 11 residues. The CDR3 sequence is CASSFNNEQFF.

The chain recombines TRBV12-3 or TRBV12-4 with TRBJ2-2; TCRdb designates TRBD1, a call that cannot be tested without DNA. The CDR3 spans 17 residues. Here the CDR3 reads CASSLSSRQDNTGELFF.

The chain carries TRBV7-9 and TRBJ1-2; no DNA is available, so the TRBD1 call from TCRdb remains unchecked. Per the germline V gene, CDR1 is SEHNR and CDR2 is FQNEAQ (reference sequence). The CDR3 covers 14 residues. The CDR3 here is CASSLALGPNGYTF.

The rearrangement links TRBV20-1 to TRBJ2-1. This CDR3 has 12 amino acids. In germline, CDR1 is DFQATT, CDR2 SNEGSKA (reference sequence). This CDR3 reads CSARRDDNEQFF.

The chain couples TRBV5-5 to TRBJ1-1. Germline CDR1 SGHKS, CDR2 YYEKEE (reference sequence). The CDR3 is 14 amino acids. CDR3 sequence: CASSLRVRGTEAFF.

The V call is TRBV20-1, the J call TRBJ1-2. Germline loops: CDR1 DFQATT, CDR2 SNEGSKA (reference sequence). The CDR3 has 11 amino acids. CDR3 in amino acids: CSAANYYGYTF.

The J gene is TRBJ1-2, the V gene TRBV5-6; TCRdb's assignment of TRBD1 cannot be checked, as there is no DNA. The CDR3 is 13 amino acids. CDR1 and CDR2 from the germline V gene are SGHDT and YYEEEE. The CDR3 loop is CASSSPPYYGYTF. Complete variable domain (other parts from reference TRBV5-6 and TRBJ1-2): DAGVTQSPTHLIKTRGQQVTLRCSPKSGHDTVSWYQQALGQGPQFIFQYYEEEERQRGNFPDRFSGHQFPNYSSELNVNALLLGDSALYLCASSSPPYYGYTFGSGTRLTVV.

This CDR3 reads CSVEDGTGATLQYF. This chain links TRBV29-1 with TRBJ2-7; with no DNA, the TCRdb D assignment of TRBD1 cannot be verified. Germline V CDR1 and CDR2: SQVTM, ANQGSEA. The CDR3 has 14 residues.

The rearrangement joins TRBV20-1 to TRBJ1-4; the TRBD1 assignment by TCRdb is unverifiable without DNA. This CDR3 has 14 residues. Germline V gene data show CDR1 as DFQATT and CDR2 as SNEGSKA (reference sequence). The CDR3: CSARVRQFNEKLFF.

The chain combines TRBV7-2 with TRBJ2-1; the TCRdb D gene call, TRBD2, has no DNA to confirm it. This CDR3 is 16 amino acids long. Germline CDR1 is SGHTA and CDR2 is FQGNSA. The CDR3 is CASSINPGPVYNEQFF.

The CDR3 region is CATQRGNTEAFF. V and J are TRBV6-2 or TRBV6-3 and TRBJ1-1; TCRdb reports TRBD1, a call that lacks DNA to check it against. Germline CDR1 and CDR2: MNHEY and SVGEGT. The CDR3 runs 12 residues.

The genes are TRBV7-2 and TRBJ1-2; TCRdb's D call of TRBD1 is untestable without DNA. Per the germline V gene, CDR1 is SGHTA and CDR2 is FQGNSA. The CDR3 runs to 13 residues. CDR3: CASSAGQTYGYTF.